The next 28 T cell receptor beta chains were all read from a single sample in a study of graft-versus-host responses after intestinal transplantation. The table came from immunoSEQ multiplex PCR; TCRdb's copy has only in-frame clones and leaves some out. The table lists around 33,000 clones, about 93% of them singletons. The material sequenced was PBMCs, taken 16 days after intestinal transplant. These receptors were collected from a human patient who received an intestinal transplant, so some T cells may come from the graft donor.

This CDR3 is CASSYGTGDHEQYF. CDR3 DNA sequence: TGTGCCAGCAGCTATGGGACAGGGGACCACGAGCAGTACTTC. The chain joins TRBV5-6 to TRBJ2-7; 10 bases agree with TRBD1. Trimming took 3 bases from V and 5 from J; bases not matched to a gene: 5. CDR3 length: 14 amino acids. Germline values: CDR1 SGHDT, CDR2 YYEEEE.

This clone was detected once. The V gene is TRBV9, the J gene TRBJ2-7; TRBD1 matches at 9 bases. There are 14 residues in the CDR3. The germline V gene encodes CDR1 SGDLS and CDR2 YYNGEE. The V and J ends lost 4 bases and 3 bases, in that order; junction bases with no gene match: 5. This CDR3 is CASSPGTGNYEQYF. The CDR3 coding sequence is TGTGCCAGCAGCCCAGGGACAGGGAACTACGAGCAGTACTTC.

The CDR3 protein is CASSLRLAGAYTQYF. The DNA for the CDR3 is TGTGCCAGCAGCCTCAGACTAGCGGGAGCTTATACGCAGTATTTT. V gene TRBV13 combines with J gene TRBJ2-3; 12 bases are shared with TRBD2. Germline V CDR1 and CDR2: PRHDT, FYEKMQ (reference sequence). Losses at the gene ends were 5 bases for V and 7 bases for J; bases not matched to a gene: 7. The CDR3 runs 15 residues.

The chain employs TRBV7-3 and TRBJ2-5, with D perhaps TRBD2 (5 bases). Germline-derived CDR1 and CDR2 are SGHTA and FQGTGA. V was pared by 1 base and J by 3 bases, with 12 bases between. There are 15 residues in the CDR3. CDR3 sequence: CASSLNPGVEETQYF. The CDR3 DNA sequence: TGTGCCAGCAGCTTAAATCCCGGGGTCGAAGAGACCCAGTACTTC.

The CDR3 region is CASSELAGAYNEQFF. The CDR3 nucleotides are TGTGCCAGCAGCGAGCTAGCGGGAGCCTACAATGAGCAGTTCTTC. The chain couples TRBV9 to TRBJ2-1, with 10 bases identical to TRBD2. The CDR3 totals 15 residues. J lost 2 bases, V lost 3 bases, and 2 bases had no gene match. Germline V CDR1 and CDR2: SGDLS, YYNGEE. The full variable domain, rest sourced from reference TRBV9 and TRBJ2-1, is DSGVTQTPKHLITATGQRVTLRCSPRSGDLSVYWYQQSLDQGLQFLIQYYNGEERAKGNILERFSAQQFPDLHSELNLSSLELGDSALYFCASSELAGAYNEQFFGPGTRLTVL.

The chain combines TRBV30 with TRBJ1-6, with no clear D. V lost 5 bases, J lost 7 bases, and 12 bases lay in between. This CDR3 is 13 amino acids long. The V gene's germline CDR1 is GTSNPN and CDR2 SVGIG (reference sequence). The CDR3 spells CAWGVTQNSPLHF. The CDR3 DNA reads TGTGCCTGGGGGGTAACACAAAATTCACCCCTCCACTTT.

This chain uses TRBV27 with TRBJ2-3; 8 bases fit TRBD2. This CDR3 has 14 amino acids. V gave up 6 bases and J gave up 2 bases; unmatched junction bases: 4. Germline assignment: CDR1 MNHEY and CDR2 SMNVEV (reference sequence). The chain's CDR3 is CASSLAGSTDTQYF. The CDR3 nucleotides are TGTGCCAGCAGCTTAGCGGGGTCCACAGATACGCAGTATTTT.

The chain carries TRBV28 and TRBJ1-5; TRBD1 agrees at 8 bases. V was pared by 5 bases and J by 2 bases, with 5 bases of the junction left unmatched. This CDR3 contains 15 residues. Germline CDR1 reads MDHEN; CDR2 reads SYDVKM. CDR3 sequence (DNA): TGTGCCAGCAGTCTAGGACAGGGAGGCAATCAGCCCCAGCATTTT. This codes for CASSLGQGGNQPQHF.

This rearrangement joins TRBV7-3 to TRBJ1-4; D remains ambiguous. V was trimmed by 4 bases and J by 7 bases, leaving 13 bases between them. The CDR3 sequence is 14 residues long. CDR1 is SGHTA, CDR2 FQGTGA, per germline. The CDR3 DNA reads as TGTGCCAGCAGCTCCCTATTAGTGAGTGAAAAACTGTTTTTT. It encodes CASSSLLVSEKLFF. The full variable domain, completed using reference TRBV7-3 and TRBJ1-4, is GAGVSQTPSNKVTEKGKYVELRCDPISGHTALYWYRQSLGQGPEFLIYFQGTGAADDSGLPNDRFFAVRPEGSVSTLKIQRTERGDSAVYLCASSSLLVSEKLFFGSGTQLSVL.

In nucleotides, the CDR3 is TGTGCCAGCGGGCGCGGCTACAATGAGCAGTTCTTC. It yields the protein CASGRGYNEQFF. This chain joins TRBV6-5 and TRBJ2-1, with no clear D. The CDR3 length is 12 residues. V was trimmed by 8 bases and J by 3 bases, leaving 8 bases between them. Germline lookup yields CDR1 MNHEY and CDR2 SVGAGI.

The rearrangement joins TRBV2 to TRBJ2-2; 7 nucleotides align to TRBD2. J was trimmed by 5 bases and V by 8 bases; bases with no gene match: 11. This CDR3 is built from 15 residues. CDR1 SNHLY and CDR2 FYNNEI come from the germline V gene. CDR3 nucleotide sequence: TGTGCCAGCTCTGGCAACGGGAGGAAGACCGGGGAGCTGTTTTTT. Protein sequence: CASSGNGRKTGELFF.

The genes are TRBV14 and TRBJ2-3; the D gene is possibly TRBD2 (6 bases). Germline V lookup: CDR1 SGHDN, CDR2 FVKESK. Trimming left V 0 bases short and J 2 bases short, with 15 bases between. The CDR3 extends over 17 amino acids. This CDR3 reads CASSQDRGNRYTDTQYF. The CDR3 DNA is TGTGCCAGCAGCCAAGATCGCGGGAACAGATACACAGATACGCAGTATTTT.

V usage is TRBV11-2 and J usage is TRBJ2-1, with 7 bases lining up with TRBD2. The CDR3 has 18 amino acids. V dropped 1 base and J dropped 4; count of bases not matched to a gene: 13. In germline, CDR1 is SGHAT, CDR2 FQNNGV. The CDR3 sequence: CASSLAWEGRYPYNEQFF. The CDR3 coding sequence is TGTGCCAGCAGCTTAGCCTGGGAGGGCAGGTACCCTTACAATGAGCAGTTCTTC.

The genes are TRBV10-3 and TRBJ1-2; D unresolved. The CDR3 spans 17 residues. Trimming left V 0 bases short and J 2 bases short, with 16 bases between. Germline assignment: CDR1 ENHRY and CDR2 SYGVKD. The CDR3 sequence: CAISESLPREYNYGYTF. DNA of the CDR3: TGTGCCATCAGTGAGTCCCTACCCCGAGAGTACAACTATGGCTACACCTTC.

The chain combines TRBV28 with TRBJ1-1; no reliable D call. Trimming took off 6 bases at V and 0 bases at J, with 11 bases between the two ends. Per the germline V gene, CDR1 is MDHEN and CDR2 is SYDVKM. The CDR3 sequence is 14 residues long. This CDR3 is CASRPRRMNTEAFF. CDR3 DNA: TGTGCCAGCAGGCCTCGACGGATGAACACTGAAGCTTTCTTT.

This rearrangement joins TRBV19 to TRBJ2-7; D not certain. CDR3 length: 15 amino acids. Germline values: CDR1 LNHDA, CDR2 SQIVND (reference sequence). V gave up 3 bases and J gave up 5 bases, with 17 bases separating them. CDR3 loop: CASSIGQVVPNEQYF. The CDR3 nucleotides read TGTGCCAGTAGTATTGGGCAGGTCGTTCCGAACGAGCAGTACTTC. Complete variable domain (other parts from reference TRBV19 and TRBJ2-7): DGGITQSPKYLFRKEGQNVTLSCEQNLNHDAMYWYRQDPGQGLRLIYYSQIVNDFQKGDIAEGYSVSREKKESFPLTVTSAQKNPTAFYLCASSIGQVVPNEQYFGPGTRLTVT.

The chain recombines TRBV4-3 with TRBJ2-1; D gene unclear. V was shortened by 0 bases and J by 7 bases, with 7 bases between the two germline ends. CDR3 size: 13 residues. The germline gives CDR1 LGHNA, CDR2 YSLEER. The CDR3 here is CASSQDSLNEQFF. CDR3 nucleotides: TGCGCCAGCAGCCAAGATTCCTTAAATGAGCAGTTCTTC.

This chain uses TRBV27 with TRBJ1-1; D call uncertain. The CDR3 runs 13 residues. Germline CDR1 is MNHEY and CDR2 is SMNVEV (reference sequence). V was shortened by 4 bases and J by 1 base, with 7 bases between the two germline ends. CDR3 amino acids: CASSYTANTEAFF. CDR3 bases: TGTGCCAGCAGTTATACAGCGAACACTGAAGCTTTCTTT.

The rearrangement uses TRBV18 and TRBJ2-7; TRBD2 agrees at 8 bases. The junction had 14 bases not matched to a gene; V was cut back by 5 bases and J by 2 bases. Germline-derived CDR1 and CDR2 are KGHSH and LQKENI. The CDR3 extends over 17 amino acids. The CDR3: CASSSISGGRPTYEQYF. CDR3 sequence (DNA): TGTGCCAGCTCATCCATATCGGGAGGGCGACCTACCTACGAGCAGTACTTC. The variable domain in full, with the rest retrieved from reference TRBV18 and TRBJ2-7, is NAGVMQNPRHLVRRRGQEARLRCSPMKGHSHVYWYRQLPEEGLKFMVYLQKENIIDESGMPKERFSAEFPKEGPSILRIQQVVRGDSAAYFCASSSISGGRPTYEQYFGPGTRLTVT.

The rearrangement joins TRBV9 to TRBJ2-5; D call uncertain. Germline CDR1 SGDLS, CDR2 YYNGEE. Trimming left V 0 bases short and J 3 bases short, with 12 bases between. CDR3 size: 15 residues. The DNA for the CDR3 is TGTGCCAGCAGCGTAGGACAACCGCTTGAAGAGACCCAGTACTTC. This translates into CASSVGQPLEETQYF.

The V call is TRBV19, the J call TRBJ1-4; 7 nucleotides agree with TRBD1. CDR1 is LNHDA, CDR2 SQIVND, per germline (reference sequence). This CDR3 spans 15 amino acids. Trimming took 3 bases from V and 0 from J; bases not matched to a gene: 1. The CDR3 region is CASSIGTATNEKLFF. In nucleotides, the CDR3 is TGTGCCAGTAGTATTGGGACAGCAACTAATGAAAAACTGTTTTTT.

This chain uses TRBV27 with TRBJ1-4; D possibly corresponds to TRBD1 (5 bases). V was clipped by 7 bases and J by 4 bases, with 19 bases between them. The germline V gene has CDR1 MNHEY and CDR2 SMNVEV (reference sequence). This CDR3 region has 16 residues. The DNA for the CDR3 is TGTGCCAGCATTGTACCCACAGGAGAGTGTAATGAAAAACTGTTTTTT. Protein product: CASIVPTGECNEKLFF.

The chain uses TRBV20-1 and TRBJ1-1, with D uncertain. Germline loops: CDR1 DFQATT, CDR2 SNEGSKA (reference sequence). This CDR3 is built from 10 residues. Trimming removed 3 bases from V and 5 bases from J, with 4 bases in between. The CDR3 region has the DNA TGCAGTGCTAGTTGGACTGAAGCTTTCTTT. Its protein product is CSASWTEAFF.

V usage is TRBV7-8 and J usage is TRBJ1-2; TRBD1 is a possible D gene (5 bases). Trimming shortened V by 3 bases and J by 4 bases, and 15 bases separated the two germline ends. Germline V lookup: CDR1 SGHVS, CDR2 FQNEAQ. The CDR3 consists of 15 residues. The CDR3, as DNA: TGTGCCAGCAGCTTTTGGGGGGTTGATCTCTATGGCTACACCTTC. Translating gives CASSFWGVDLYGYTF.

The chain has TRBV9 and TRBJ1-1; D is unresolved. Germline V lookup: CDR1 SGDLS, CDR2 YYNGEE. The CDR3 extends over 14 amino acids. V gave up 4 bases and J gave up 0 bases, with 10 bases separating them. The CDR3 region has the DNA TGTGCCAGCAGCTCCTCCGGCTTGAACACTGAAGCTTTCTTT. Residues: CASSSSGLNTEAFF.

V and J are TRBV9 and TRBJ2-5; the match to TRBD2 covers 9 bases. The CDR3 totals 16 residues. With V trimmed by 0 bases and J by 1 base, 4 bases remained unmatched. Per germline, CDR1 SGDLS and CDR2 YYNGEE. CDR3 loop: CASSVEAGGLQETQYF. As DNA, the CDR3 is TGTGCCAGCAGCGTAGAAGCGGGAGGCCTCCAAGAGACCCAGTACTTC.

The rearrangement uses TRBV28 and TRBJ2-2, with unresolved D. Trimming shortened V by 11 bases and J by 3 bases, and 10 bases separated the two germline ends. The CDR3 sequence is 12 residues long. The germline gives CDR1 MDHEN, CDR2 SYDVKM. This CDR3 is CAPGPYTGELFF. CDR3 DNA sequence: TGTGCCCCGGGCCCTTACACCGGGGAGCTGTTTTTT.

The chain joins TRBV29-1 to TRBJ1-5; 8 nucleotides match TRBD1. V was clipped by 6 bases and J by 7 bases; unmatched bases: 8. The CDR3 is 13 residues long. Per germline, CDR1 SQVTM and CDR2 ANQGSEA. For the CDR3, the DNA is TGCAGCGTCGAGACAGGGGTTGGACAGCCCCAGCATTTT. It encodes CSVETGVGQPQHF.